This T cell receptor beta chain came from a study of cytomegalovirus exposure and HLA in healthy donors. The PCR employed 60 Vbeta primers together with 13 Jbeta primers. TCRdb's table, derived via immunoSEQ multiplex PCR, lists solely in-frame clones and lacks some. The sample holds approximately 140,000 clones, 65% to 85% seen once. This clone was observed once. Per germline, CDR1 SQVTM and CDR2 ANQGSEA. This CDR3 is built from 14 residues. The V gene end was trimmed by 4 bases and the J gene end by 4 bases; junction bases not matched to a gene: 6. The material sequenced was PBMCs. The chain uses TRBV29-1 and TRBJ2-7; 11 bases line up with TRBD1. This TCR derives from a woman in her 40s in good health and CMV-seropositive. CDR3 protein: CSVVNRDRGYEQYF. CDR3 nucleotide sequence: TGCAGCGTTGTAAATCGGGACAGGGGGTACGAGCAGTACTTC.